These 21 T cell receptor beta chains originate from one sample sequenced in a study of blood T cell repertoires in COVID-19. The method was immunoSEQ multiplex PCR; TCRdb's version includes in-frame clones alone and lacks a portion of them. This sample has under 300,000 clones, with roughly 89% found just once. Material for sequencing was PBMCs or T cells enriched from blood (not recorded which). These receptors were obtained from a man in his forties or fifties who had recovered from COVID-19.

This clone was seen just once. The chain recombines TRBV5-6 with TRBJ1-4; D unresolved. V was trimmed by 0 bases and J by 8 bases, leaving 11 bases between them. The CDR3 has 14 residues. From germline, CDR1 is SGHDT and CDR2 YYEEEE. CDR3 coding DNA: TGTGCCAGCAGCTTGGTTTCAGGTTCGGAAAAACTGTTTTTT. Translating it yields CASSLVSGSEKLFF.

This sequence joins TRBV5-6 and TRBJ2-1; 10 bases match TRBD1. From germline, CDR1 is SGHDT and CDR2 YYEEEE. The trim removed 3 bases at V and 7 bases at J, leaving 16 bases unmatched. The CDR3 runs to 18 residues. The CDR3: CASSSLGGQTGGFNEQFF. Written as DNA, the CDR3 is TGTGCCAGCAGCTCATTGGGGGGCCAGACAGGGGGCTTTAATGAGCAGTTCTTC.

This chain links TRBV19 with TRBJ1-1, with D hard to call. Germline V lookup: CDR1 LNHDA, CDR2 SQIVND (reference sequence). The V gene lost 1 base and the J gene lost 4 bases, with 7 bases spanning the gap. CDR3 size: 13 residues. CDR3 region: CASSIGRSTEAFF. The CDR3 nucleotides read TGTGCCAGTAGTATAGGGAGATCCACTGAAGCTTTCTTT. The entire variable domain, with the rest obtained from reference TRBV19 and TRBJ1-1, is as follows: DGGITQSPKYLFRKEGQNVTLSCEQNLNHDAMYWYRQDPGQGLRLIYYSQIVNDFQKGDIAEGYSVSREKKESFPLTVTSAQKNPTAFYLCASSIGRSTEAFFGQGTRLTVV.

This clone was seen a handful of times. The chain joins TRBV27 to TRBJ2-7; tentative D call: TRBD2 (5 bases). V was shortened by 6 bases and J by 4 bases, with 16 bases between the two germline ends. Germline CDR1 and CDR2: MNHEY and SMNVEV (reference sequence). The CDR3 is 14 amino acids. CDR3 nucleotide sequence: TGTGCCAGCAGACAAAGCCCAGGCGGGTACGAGCAGTACTTC. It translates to CASRQSPGGYEQYF.

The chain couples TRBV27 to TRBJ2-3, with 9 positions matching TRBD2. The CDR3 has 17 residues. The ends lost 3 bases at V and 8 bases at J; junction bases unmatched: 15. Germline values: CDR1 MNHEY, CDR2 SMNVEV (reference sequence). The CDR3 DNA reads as TGTGCCAGCAGTTTCGGAGGCGCGGGGGGGCCCGCTACTACGCAGTATTTT. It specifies CASSFGGAGGPATTQYF.

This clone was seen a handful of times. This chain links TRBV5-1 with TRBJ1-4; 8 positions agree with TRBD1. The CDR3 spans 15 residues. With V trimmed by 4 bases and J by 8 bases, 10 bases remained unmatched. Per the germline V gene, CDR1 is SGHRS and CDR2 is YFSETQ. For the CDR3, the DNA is TGCGCCAGCAGCAATGGACAGGGTTCAGGCGAAAAACTGTTTTTT. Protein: CASSNGQGSGEKLFF. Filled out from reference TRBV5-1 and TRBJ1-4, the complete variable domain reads KAGVTQTPRYLIKTRGQQVTLSCSPISGHRSVSWYQQTPGQGLQFLFEYFSETQRNKGNFPGRFSGRQFSNSRSEMNVSTLELGDSALYLCASSNGQGSGEKLFFGSGTQLSVL.

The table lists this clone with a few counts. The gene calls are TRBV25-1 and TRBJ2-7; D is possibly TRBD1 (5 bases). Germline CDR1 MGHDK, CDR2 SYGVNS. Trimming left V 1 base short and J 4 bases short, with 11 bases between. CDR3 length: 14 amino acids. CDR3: CASSELGQLYEQYF. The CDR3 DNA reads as TGTGCCAGCAGTGAATTGGGGCAGCTTTACGAGCAGTACTTC.

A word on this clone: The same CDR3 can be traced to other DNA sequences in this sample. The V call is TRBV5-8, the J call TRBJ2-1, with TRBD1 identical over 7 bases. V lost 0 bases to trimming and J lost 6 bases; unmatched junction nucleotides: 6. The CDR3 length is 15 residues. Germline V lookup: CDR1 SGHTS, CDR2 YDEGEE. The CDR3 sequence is CASSLGTGPSNEQFF. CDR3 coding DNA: TGTGCCAGCAGCTTGGGGACAGGCCCCTCCAATGAGCAGTTCTTC.

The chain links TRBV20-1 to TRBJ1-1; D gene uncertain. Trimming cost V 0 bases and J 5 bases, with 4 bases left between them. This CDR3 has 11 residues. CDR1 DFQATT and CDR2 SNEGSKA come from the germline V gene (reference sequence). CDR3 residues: CSARDPTEAFF. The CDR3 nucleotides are TGCAGTGCTAGAGATCCGACTGAAGCTTTCTTT.

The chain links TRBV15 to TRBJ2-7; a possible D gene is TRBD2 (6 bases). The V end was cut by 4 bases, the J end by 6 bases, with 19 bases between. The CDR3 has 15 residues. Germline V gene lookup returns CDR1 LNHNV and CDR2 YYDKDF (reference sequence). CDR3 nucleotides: TGTGCCACCAGCAACAAGATTGGGACTCACTTCGAGCAGTACTTC. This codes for CATSNKIGTHFEQYF.

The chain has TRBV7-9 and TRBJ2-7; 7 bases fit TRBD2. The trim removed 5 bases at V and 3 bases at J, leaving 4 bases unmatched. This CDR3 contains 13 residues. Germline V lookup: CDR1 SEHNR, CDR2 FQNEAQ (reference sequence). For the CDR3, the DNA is TGTGCCAGCAGCCCGGCGGGGGACTACGAGCAGTACTTC. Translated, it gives CASSPAGDYEQYF.

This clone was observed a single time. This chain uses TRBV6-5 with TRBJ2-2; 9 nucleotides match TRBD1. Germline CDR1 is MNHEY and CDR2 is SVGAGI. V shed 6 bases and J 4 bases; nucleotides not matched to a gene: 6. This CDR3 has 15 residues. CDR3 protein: CASRKQGAGTGELFF. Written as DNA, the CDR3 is TGTGCCAGCAGAAAACAGGGGGCGGGCACCGGGGAGCTGTTTTTT.

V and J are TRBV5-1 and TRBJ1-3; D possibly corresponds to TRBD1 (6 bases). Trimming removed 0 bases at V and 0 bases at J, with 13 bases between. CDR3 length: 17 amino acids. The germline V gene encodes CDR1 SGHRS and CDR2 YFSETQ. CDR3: CASSLGQGSSSGNTIYF. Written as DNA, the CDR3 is TGCGCCAGCAGCTTGGGGCAGGGGAGTTCCTCTGGAAACACCATATATTTT. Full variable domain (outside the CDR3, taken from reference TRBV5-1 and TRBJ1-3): KAGVTQTPRYLIKTRGQQVTLSCSPISGHRSVSWYQQTPGQGLQFLFEYFSETQRNKGNFPGRFSGRQFSNSRSEMNVSTLELGDSALYLCASSLGQGSSSGNTIYFGEGSWLTVV.

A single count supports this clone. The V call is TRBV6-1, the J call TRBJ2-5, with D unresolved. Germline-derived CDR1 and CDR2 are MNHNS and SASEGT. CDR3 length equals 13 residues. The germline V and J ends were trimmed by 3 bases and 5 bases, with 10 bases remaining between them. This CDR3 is CASSEAEWETQYF. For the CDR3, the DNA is TGTGCCAGCAGTGAGGCGGAGTGGGAGACCCAGTACTTC.

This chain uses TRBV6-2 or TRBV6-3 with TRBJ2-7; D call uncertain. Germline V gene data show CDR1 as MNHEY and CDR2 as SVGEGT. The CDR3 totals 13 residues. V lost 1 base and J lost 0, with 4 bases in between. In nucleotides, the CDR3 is TGTGCCAGCAGTTACTATAACTCCTACGAGCAGTACTTC. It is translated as CASSYYNSYEQYF.

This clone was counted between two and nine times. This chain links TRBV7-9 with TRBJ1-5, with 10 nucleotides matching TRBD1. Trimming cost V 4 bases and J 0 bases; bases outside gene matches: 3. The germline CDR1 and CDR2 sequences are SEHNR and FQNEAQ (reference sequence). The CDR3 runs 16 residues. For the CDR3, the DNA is TGTGCCAGCAGCTCGTGGGACAGGGGTAGCAATCAGCCCCAGCATTTT. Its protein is CASSSWDRGSNQPQHF.

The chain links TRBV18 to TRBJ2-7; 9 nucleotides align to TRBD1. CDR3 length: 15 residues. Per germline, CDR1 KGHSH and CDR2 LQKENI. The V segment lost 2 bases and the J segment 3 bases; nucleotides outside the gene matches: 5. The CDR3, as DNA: TGTGCCAGCTCACCAGGGGACAGGGAACTCTACGAGCAGTACTTC. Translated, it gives CASSPGDRELYEQYF. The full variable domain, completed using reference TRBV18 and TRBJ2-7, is NAGVMQNPRHLVRRRGQEARLRCSPMKGHSHVYWYRQLPEEGLKFMVYLQKENIIDESGMPKERFSAEFPKEGPSILRIQQVVRGDSAAYFCASSPGDRELYEQYFGPGTRLTVT.

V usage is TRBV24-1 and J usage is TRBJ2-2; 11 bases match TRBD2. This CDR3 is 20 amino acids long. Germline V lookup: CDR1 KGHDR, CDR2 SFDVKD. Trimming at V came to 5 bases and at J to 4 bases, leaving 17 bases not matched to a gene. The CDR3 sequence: CATSGTWRETSGTITGELFF. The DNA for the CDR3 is TGTGCCACCAGTGGGACCTGGAGGGAGACTAGCGGGACAATCACCGGGGAGCTGTTTTTT.

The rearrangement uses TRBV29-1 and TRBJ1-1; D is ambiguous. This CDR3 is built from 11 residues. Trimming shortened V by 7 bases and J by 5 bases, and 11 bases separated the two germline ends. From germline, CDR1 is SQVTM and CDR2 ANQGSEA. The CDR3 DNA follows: TGCAGCGAACAAACGGAGACTGAAGCTTTCTTT. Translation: CSEQTETEAFF.

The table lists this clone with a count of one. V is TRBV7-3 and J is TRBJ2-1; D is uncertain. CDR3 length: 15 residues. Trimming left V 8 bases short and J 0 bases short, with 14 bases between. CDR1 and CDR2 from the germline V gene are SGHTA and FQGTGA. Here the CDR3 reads CASSFRLSSYNEQFF. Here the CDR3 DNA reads TGTGCCAGCTCCTTCAGGTTGAGCTCCTACAATGAGCAGTTCTTC.

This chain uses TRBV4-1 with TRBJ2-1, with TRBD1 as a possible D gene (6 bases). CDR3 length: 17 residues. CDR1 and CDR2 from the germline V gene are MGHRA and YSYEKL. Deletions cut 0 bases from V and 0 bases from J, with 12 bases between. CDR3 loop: CASSQDGRGSSYNEQFF. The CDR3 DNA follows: TGCGCCAGCAGCCAAGATGGCAGGGGAAGCTCCTACAATGAGCAGTTCTTC.